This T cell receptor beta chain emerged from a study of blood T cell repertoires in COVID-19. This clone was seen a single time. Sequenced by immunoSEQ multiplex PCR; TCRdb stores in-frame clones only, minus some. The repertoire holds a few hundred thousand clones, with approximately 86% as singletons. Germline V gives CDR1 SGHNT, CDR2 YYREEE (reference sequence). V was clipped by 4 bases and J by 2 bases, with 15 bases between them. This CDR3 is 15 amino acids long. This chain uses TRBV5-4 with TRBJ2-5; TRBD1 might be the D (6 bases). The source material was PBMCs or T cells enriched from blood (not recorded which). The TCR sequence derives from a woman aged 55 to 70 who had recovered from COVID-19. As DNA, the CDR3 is TGTGCCAGCAGCATCCAGGGGCGAGAACAAGAGACCCAGTACTTC. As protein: CASSIQGREQETQYF.